These 4 T cell receptor beta chains came from one sample sequenced in a study of response to subunit inactivated influenza vaccine. TCRdb itself ran the RT-PCR reads through MiXCR, one entry per CDR3 protein. Of under 200,000 distinct CDR3 sequences in the sample, more than 10% are singletons; the top ten hold approximately 30%. These records were also assigned to another study, of T cells expressing NK-cell markers. That study reports: The cDNA for TCR beta came from 5'RACE template switching with UMIs.

The sequenced sample was CD8+ T cells sorted from PBMCs, obtained roughly 12 days after vaccination. The receptors stem from a man aged 50 to 59 who received an inactivated influenza vaccine.

The V gene is TRBV9, the J gene TRBJ2-1; D may be TRBD2 (5 bases). CDR3 size: 13 residues. Looked up from germline, CDR1 is SGDLS and CDR2 is YYNGEE. Trimming stripped 3 bases from V and 4 bases from J, with 8 bases between. Written as DNA, the CDR3 is TGTGCCAGCAGCGGAGGACTGTACAATGAGCAGTTCTTC. This codes for CASSGGLYNEQFF.

The chain uses TRBV11-2 and TRBJ2-3; 9 bases line up with TRBD2. In germline, CDR1 is SGHAT, CDR2 FQNNGV. V lost 1 base to trimming and J lost 2 bases; unmatched junction nucleotides: 4. The CDR3 has 16 residues. The CDR3 sequence is CASSLAVAGDTDTQYF. In nucleotides, the CDR3 is TGTGCCAGCAGCTTAGCGGTAGCGGGAGACACAGATACGCAGTATTTT.

This clonotype was seen a handful of times. This chain links TRBV12-3 or TRBV12-4 with TRBJ2-3; D uncertain. Trimming took off 5 bases at V and 1 base at J, with 10 bases between the two ends. The CDR3 contains 14 residues. CDR3 sequence: CASSRSVGTDTQYF. CDR3 coding DNA: TGTGCCAGCAGTAGATCCGTGGGCACAGATACGCAGTATTTT.

In this sample, this clonotype turned up a few times. The chain has TRBV11-2 and TRBJ2-3; 8 bases agree with TRBD2. Germline V CDR1 and CDR2: SGHAT, FQNNGV. This CDR3 region has 16 residues. Trimming removed 0 bases from V and 7 bases from J; junction bases left unmatched: 9. The CDR3 sequence: CASSLEVGLGKYTQYF. The CDR3 DNA sequence: TGTGCCAGCAGCTTAGAAGTGGGACTAGGCAAATATACGCAGTATTTT.